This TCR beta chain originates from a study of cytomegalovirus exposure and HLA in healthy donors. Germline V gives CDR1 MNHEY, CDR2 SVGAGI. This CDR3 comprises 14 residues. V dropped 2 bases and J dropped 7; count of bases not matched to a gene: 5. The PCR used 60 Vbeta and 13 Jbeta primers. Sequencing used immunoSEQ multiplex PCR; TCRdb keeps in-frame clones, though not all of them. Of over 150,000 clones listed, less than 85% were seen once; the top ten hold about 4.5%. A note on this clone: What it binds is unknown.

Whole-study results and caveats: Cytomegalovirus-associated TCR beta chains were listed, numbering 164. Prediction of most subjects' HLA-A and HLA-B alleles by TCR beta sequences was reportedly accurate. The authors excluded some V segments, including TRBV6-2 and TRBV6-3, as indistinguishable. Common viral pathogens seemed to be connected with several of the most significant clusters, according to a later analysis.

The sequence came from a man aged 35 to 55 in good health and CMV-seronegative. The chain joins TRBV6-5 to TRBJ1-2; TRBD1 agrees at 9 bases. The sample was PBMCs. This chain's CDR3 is CASSYTGGAGGYTF. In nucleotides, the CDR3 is TGTGCCAGCAGTTACACAGGGGGCGCAGGTGGCTACACCTTC.